The 12 T cell receptor beta chains below all came from one sample that was sequenced in a study of T cells after yellow fever vaccination. TCRdb analysed the 5' RACE reads with MiXCR anew, one entry per CDR3 protein. The repertoire consists of just under 600,000 distinct CDR3 sequences, with approximately 12% occurring once and the leading ten covering over 12%. This specimen was PBMCs, taken on the day of the yellow fever booster vaccination. The receptors shown here come from a man aged 30 to 45 who received the YFV17D yellow fever vaccine.

This clonotype was counted only a few times. The J gene is TRBJ2-5, the V gene TRBV7-2; 10 positions match TRBD2. After removal of 2 bases from V and 8 bases from J, the junction contained 8 bases not matched to a gene. The CDR3 runs to 15 residues. Germline CDR1 and CDR2: SGHTA and FQGNSA. CDR3 DNA: TGTGCCAGCAGCTTATCAGCGGGAGGGGGGGTAACCCAGTACTTC. It yields the protein CASSLSAGGGVTQYF.

This clonotype appeared a few times. The chain joins TRBV15 to TRBJ2-1; 11 nucleotides align to TRBD2. This CDR3 has 16 residues. V lost 1 base and J lost 5; bases outside the gene matches: 4. The germline V gene encodes CDR1 LNHNV and CDR2 YYDKDF (reference sequence). CDR3 bases: TGTGCCACCAGCAGAGCTACTAGCGGGAGAGACAATGAGCAGTTCTTC. Residues: CATSRATSGRDNEQFF.

This clonotype was counted a few times. V is TRBV7-2 and J is TRBJ1-1; 7 bases agree with TRBD1. Trimming took 1 base from V and 4 from J; bases not matched to a gene: 6. The germline V gene has CDR1 SGHTA and CDR2 FQGNSA. The CDR3 has 15 residues. CDR3 nucleotide sequence: TGTGCCAGCAGCTTAGTAGGGCAGGGGGGCACTGAAGCTTTCTTT. Its protein product is CASSLVGQGGTEAFF.

In its sample, this clonotype was seen a few times. The genes are TRBV7-2 and TRBJ1-2, with D hard to call. The CDR3 is 14 amino acids. The V gene's germline CDR1 is SGHTA and CDR2 FQGNSA. V lost 1 base and J 7 bases, leaving 13 bases between the germline ends. This CDR3 reads CASSLVEATGGYTF. The CDR3 DNA reads TGTGCCAGCAGCTTAGTTGAGGCTACGGGTGGCTACACCTTC.

In its sample, this clonotype was seen once. One junction end does not reproduce the germline sequence, and a read error may be involved. This sequence joins TRBV7-2 and TRBJ2-3, with 10 bases lining up with TRBD2. Germline CDR1 is SGHTA and CDR2 is FQGNSA. This CDR3 spans 15 amino acids. CDR3 residues: CASSLGGLAADTQNF. CDR3 coding DNA: TGTGCCAGCAGCTTAGGTGGACTAGCGGCAGATACGCAGAATTTT. The full variable domain, its missing parts supplied by reference TRBV7-2 and TRBJ2-3, is GAGVSQSPSNKVTEKGKDVELRCDPISGHTALYWYRQSLGQGLEFLIYFQGNSAPDKSGLPSDRFSAERTGGSVSTLTIQRTQQEDSAVYLCASSLGGLAADTQNFGPGTRLTVL.

In this sample, this clonotype turned up a few times. The chain employs TRBV6-2 or TRBV6-3 and TRBJ2-2, with D unresolved. The germline V gene has CDR1 MNHEY and CDR2 SVGEGT. V was shortened by 7 bases and J by 5 bases, with 8 bases between the two germline ends. This CDR3 is 12 amino acids long. The CDR3 sequence is CASTIGTGELFF. The CDR3, as DNA: TGTGCCAGCACCATAGGGACCGGGGAGCTGTTTTTT.

This chain uses TRBV12-3 or TRBV12-4 with TRBJ2-3, with TRBD1 as a possible D gene (6 bases). Trimming removed 6 bases at V and 0 bases at J, with 10 bases between. CDR3 length: 14 residues. Written as DNA, the CDR3 is TGTGCCAGCAGCAATACAGGGAGCACAGATACGCAGTATTTT. This translates into CASSNTGSTDTQYF.

The CDR3 protein is CASSLTGTVQETQYF. The CDR3 coding sequence is TGTGCCAGCAGCTTGACAGGGACGGTCCAAGAGACCCAGTACTTC. J is TRBJ2-5 and V is TRBV5-8, with a tentative D call TRBD1 (6 bases). The CDR3 is made up of 15 amino acids. CDR1 is SGHTS and CDR2 is YDEGEE in the germline V gene. Trimming took off 1 base at V and 1 base at J, with 11 bases between the two ends.

This clonotype was picked up a small number of times. The J gene is TRBJ2-7, the V gene TRBV5-6; the D is unclear. Deletions cut 0 bases from V and 5 bases from J, with 12 bases between. Germline V gene lookup returns CDR1 SGHDT and CDR2 YYEEEE. This CDR3 spans 14 amino acids. The CDR3 is CASSLDRITHEQYF. CDR3 bases: TGTGCCAGCAGCTTGGATCGAATCACCCACGAGCAGTACTTC.

The chain recombines TRBV3-1 with TRBJ2-7; D not resolved. This CDR3 has 13 residues. In germline, CDR1 is LGHDT, CDR2 YNNKEL (reference sequence). V was cut by 5 bases and J by 2 bases, with 10 bases left in between. The CDR3 sequence: CASSSKSAYEQYF. DNA for the CDR3: TGTGCCAGCAGCAGCAAGTCAGCCTACGAGCAGTACTTC.

The V call is TRBV3-1, the J call TRBJ2-4; TRBD2 might be the D (6 bases). The V and J ends lost 0 bases and 0 bases respectively, with 12 bases between them. CDR3 size: 17 residues. Per germline, CDR1 LGHDT and CDR2 YNNKEL (reference sequence). Here the CDR3 DNA reads TGTGCCAGCAGCCAAGAAGTGGCGGGACTAGCCAAAAACATTCAGTACTTC. It is translated as CASSQEVAGLAKNIQYF.

The chain joins TRBV25-1 to TRBJ2-1; the match to TRBD2 covers 10 bases. This CDR3 comprises 13 residues. The V gene end was trimmed by 7 bases and the J gene end by 8 bases; junction bases not matched to a gene: 5. Germline V gives CDR1 MGHDK, CDR2 SYGVNS. CDR3 coding DNA: TGTGCCAGCACAGCGGGAGGGAAGCATGAGCAGTTCTTC. Translated: CASTAGGKHEQFF.